This T cell receptor beta chain was retrieved from a study of cytomegalovirus exposure and HLA in healthy donors. Per germline, CDR1 SGDLS and CDR2 YYNGEE. The V segment lost 0 bases and the J segment 4 bases; nucleotides outside the gene matches: 4. The CDR3 is 15 amino acids. PCR amplification relied on 60 Vbeta primers (plus 13 Jbeta primers). The assay was immunoSEQ multiplex PCR, and TCRdb's table has in-frame clones only and misses some. Of around 190,000 clones in the sample, just over 75% were seen once. V is TRBV9 and J is TRBJ2-1; 7 bases fit TRBD2. The receptor was derived from a man aged 25 to 45 in good health and CMV-seronegative. Sequencing used PBMCs. CDR3 sequence reads: CASSVVGGSYNEQFF. The CDR3, as DNA: TGTGCCAGCAGCGTAGTAGGCGGGAGTTACAATGAGCAGTTCTTC.